This T cell receptor (beta chain) appears in the sequencing data of a study of T-cell reconstitution after alpha-beta-depleted transplantation in children. The study's findings and limits: About two months after transplant, alpha-beta T cells reportedly came from several hundred expanded graft clones.

This CDR3 comprises 16 residues. Looked up from germline, CDR1 is KGHSH and CDR2 is LQKENI. Trimming removed 2 bases from V and 1 base from J; junction bases left unmatched: 6. A word on this clonotype: The antigen remains unidentified.

Unique molecular identifiers tagged the TCRbeta library. TCRdb analysed the PCR reads with MiXCR anew, one entry per CDR3 protein. Among under 300,000 distinct CDR3 sequences listed, around 10% were seen once. This TCR derives from a male patient between 2 and 9 years old who had a stem cell transplant for chronic granulomatous disease, so the T cells may come from the graft donor. The J gene is TRBJ2-3, the V gene TRBV18, with TRBD1 identical over 7 bases. The source material was peripheral blood, sampled 180 days after TCRalphabeta/CD19-depleted stem cell transplant. The CDR3 reads CASSPTTGWGTDTQYF. In DNA form, the CDR3 reads TGTGCCAGCTCACCAACGACAGGGTGGGGCACAGATACGCAGTATTTT.